A single sample is the source of the 30 T cell receptor beta chains below, sequenced in a study of CD8+ T cells in alopecia areata (dated by TCRdb to the late 2010s). Libraries were built with the immunoSEQ multiplex PCR assay. For TCR sequencing, RNA was extracted from every sample and reverse transcribed into cDNA to serve as template. TCRdb mirrors the immuneACCESS table, restricted to in-frame sequences. Some clones are absent from its copies; in checked studies, under half trace to an unresolved V gene, and the reason for the others is unknown. This sample gives some 180,000 clones in total; 40% to 55% of them show up just once. Around 10% of the sample is in the top ten clones. What the treatment or condition label conveys for this sample: oral pan-JAK inhibitor, 5-10 mg twice daily. Sequencing was performed on CD8+ T cells sorted from blood, taken at roughly week 53, from a patient treated with tofacitinib. The source is a human donor with alopecia areata.

The chain employs TRBV30 and TRBJ2-7; tentative D call: TRBD1 (5 bases). Germline V gene sequence: CDR1 GTSNPN, CDR2 SVGIG (reference sequence). The CDR3 is 14 amino acids. The germline V and J ends were trimmed by 5 bases and 5 bases, with 19 bases remaining between them. In DNA form, the CDR3 reads TGTGCCTGGTCGAAAAGCCTCAGGGTGCACGAGCAGTACTTC. Translation: CAWSKSLRVHEQYF.

This clone has only a few counts. The rearrangement joins TRBV27 to TRBJ2-5, with 10 nucleotides matching TRBD2. The V and J ends lost 2 bases and 5 bases, in that order; junction bases with no gene match: 5. The germline CDR1 and CDR2 sequences are MNHEY and SMNVEV (reference sequence). This CDR3 is 15 amino acids long. CDR3 in DNA: TGTGCCAGCAGTTTAGGAGCGGGGGGGCCGGAGACCCAGTACTTC. This sequence encodes CASSLGAGGPETQYF.

The chain combines TRBV30 with TRBJ2-1; D may be TRBD2 (5 bases). CDR1 is GTSNPN and CDR2 is SVGIG in the germline V gene (reference sequence). V was clipped by 2 bases and J by 4 bases, with 24 bases between them. The CDR3 spans 18 residues. The chain's CDR3 is CAWSPPPHLKAGYNEQFF. The DNA for the CDR3 is TGTGCCTGGAGTCCACCCCCCCATCTAAAGGCGGGTTACAATGAGCAGTTCTTC.

This clone was observed a handful of times. This chain connects TRBV30 to TRBJ1-2; D is perhaps TRBD1 (5 bases). Germline assignment: CDR1 GTSNPN and CDR2 SVGIG (reference sequence). CDR3 length: 12 amino acids. The V end was cut by 8 bases, the J end by 4 bases, with 14 bases between. CDR3 sequence reads: CAGSGHAYGYTF. The CDR3 region has the DNA TGTGCCGGTTCTGGACACGCCTATGGCTACACCTTC.

V is TRBV15 and J is TRBJ1-2; 7 bases align to TRBD1. With 5 bases clipped from V and 8 bases from J, the junction kept 11 bases outside the gene matches. Germline CDR1 and CDR2: LNHNV and YYDKDF (reference sequence). The CDR3 totals 14 residues. This CDR3 is CATSEDRSSLGYTF. For the CDR3, the DNA is TGTGCCACCAGCGAGGACAGGTCTTCACTGGGCTACACCTTC.

In this sample, this clone turned up a few times. This rearrangement joins TRBV9 to TRBJ1-1; D may be TRBD1 (6 bases). CDR1 is SGDLS and CDR2 is YYNGEE in the germline V gene. Trimming took off 4 bases at V and 6 bases at J, with 10 bases between the two ends. This CDR3 comprises 12 residues. Here the CDR3 DNA reads TGTGCCAGCAGCCCCGGGGGCCCTGAAGCTTTCTTT. As protein: CASSPGGPEAFF.

The V call is TRBV29-1, the J call TRBJ1-1; D unclear. CDR1 is SQVTM, CDR2 ANQGSEA, per germline. Trimming left V 7 bases short and J 1 base short, with 10 bases between. The CDR3 has 12 residues. CDR3 in amino acids: CSDTTENTEAFF. CDR3 in DNA: TGCAGCGACACAACGGAGAACACTGAAGCTTTCTTT. Variable domain in full (rest from reference TRBV29-1 and TRBJ1-1): SAVISQKPSRDICQRGTSLTIQCQVDSQVTMMFWYRQQPGQSLTLIATANQGSEATYESGFVIDKFPISRPNLTFSTLTVSNMSPEDSSIYLCSDTTENTEAFFGQGTRLTVV.

This chain connects TRBV7-8 to TRBJ1-5, with 7 bases lining up with TRBD1. With V trimmed by 3 bases and J by 5 bases, 7 bases remained unmatched. The germline V gene has CDR1 SGHVS and CDR2 FQNEAQ. The CDR3 extends over 15 amino acids. CDR3 DNA: TGTGCCAGCAGCTTTTACAGGGGAGGGTATCAGCCCCAGCATTTT. Amino acid sequence: CASSFYRGGYQPQHF.

This clone was counted a few times. The genes are TRBV29-1 and TRBJ1-2; unclear D gene. CDR1 is SQVTM, CDR2 ANQGSEA, per germline. Trimming left V 4 bases short and J 4 bases short, with 10 bases between. The CDR3 spans 12 residues. CDR3 residues: CSVVTTLYGYTF. The CDR3 coding sequence is TGCAGCGTTGTGACAACCCTCTATGGCTACACCTTC.

The genes are TRBV7-8 and TRBJ1-2, with D perhaps TRBD1 (6 bases). Germline V gene lookup returns CDR1 SGHVS and CDR2 FQNEAQ. Trimming stripped 5 bases from V and 1 base from J, with 14 bases between. The CDR3 is 15 amino acids. CDR3 loop: CASSPTGTLNYGYTF. DNA of the CDR3: TGTGCCAGCAGCCCAACCGGGACACTTAACTATGGCTACACCTTC.

This chain connects TRBV6-5 to TRBJ2-2; no definite D call. Germline lookup yields CDR1 MNHEY and CDR2 SVGAGI. The length of the CDR3 is 11 residues. V was cut by 4 bases and J by 5 bases, with 2 bases left in between. CDR3 sequence reads: CASSSTGELFF. The CDR3 DNA follows: TGTGCCAGCAGTTCTACCGGGGAGCTGTTTTTT.

The V call is TRBV5-1, the J call TRBJ2-7, with 9 positions matching TRBD1. The CDR3 extends over 15 amino acids. From germline, CDR1 is SGHRS and CDR2 YFSETQ. With 6 bases clipped from V and 4 bases from J, the junction kept 11 bases outside the gene matches. The CDR3 spells CASMVEGQGSYEQYF. CDR3 nucleotide sequence: TGCGCCAGCATGGTGGAAGGACAGGGGTCTTACGAGCAGTACTTC.

In this sample, this clone turned up a few times. The J gene is TRBJ1-5, the V gene TRBV30; 9 positions agree with TRBD1. The CDR3 is made up of 16 amino acids. Germline loops: CDR1 GTSNPN, CDR2 SVGIG (reference sequence). The J segment lost 5 bases and the V segment lost 0 bases, leaving 8 bases of the junction unmatched. The CDR3 DNA follows: TGTGCCTGGAGTGTAGAGGACAGGGGTGAGGATCAGCCCCAGCATTTT. Translation gives CAWSVEDRGEDQPQHF.

The chain has TRBV6-5 and TRBJ2-2; D possibly uses TRBD1 or TRBD2 (6 bases each). CDR1 and CDR2 (germline): MNHEY, SVGAGI. The V and J ends lost 4 bases and 0 bases respectively, with 12 bases between them. The CDR3 length is 16 residues. CDR3 residues: CASSSSGATNTGELFF. The DNA of the CDR3 is TGTGCCAGCAGTTCCTCGGGGGCAACGAACACCGGGGAGCTGTTTTTT.

This clone has more than one count but fewer than ten. The V and J genes are TRBV29-1 and TRBJ1-1, with unresolved D. The germline V gene encodes CDR1 SQVTM and CDR2 ANQGSEA. V shed 2 bases and J shed 4 bases, with 14 bases lying between them. The CDR3 runs 14 residues. CDR3 nucleotide sequence: TGCAGCGTTGAAACGGTGGAGAAAATCACTGAAGCTTTCTTT. Amino acid sequence: CSVETVEKITEAFF.

This clone was seen a handful of times. The chain couples TRBV15 to TRBJ2-5, with 7 bases that match TRBD1. From germline, CDR1 is LNHNV and CDR2 YYDKDF (reference sequence). Trimming cost V 6 bases and J 5 bases; bases outside gene matches: 3. The CDR3 totals 12 residues. CDR3 protein: CATSRDSETQYF. CDR3 DNA: TGTGCCACCAGTAGGGACAGTGAGACCCAGTACTTC.

The genes are TRBV7-2 and TRBJ2-1, with TRBD2 matching over 13 bases. The length of the CDR3 is 15 residues. Germline-derived CDR1 and CDR2 are SGHTA and FQGNSA. With V trimmed by 3 bases and J by 8 bases, 4 bases remained unmatched. The CDR3 protein is CASSFTSGGAYEQFF. DNA for the CDR3: TGTGCCAGCAGCTTTACTAGCGGGGGGGCCTATGAGCAGTTCTTC.

This clone was seen a handful of times. The chain has TRBV11-3 and TRBJ1-2; D not certain. There are 11 residues in the CDR3. CDR1 is SGHNT, CDR2 YENEEA, per germline. The V gene lost 2 bases and the J gene lost 6 bases, with 4 bases spanning the gap. CDR3 residues: CASSLFNGYTF. For the CDR3, the DNA is TGTGCCAGCAGCTTATTCAATGGCTACACCTTC.

In this sample, this clone turned up once. This chain connects TRBV2 to TRBJ2-5; 13 bases map to TRBD2. V dropped 3 bases and J dropped 4; count of bases not matched to a gene: 5. This CDR3 comprises 16 residues. Germline lookup yields CDR1 SNHLY and CDR2 FYNNEI. Written as DNA, the CDR3 is TGTGCCAGCAGTGATCCGGGACTAGCGGGGCTAGAGACCCAGTACTTC. As protein: CASSDPGLAGLETQYF. The whole variable domain, remainder taken from reference TRBV2 and TRBJ2-5, is EPEVTQTPSHQVTQMGQEVILRCVPISNHLYFYWYRQILGQKVEFLVSFYNNEISEKSEIFDDQFSVERPDGSNFTLKIRSTKLEDSAMYFCASSDPGLAGLETQYFGPGTRLLVL.

J is TRBJ2-1 and V is TRBV7-8, with 10 positions matching TRBD2. There are 16 residues in the CDR3. V dropped 0 bases and J dropped 8; count of bases not matched to a gene: 7. Germline loops: CDR1 SGHVS, CDR2 FQNEAQ. The CDR3 bases are TGTGCCAGCAGCTTAGCGGTTACTAGCGGGGAGGATGAGCAGTTCTTC. Translating gives CASSLAVTSGEDEQFF.

V and J are TRBV9 and TRBJ2-4; tentative D call: TRBD2 (5 bases). Trimming left V 3 bases short and J 1 base short, with 17 bases between. This CDR3 contains 17 residues. Germline CDR1 and CDR2: SGDLS and YYNGEE. CDR3 region: CASSAGIGNEAKNIQYF. Written as DNA, the CDR3 is TGTGCCAGCAGCGCAGGAATCGGGAATGAGGCCAAAAACATTCAGTACTTC.

This sequence joins TRBV7-2 and TRBJ2-5, with D unclear. V was cut by 1 base and J by 0 bases, with 9 bases left in between. The CDR3 is 15 amino acids. Germline-derived CDR1 and CDR2 are SGHTA and FQGNSA. This CDR3 reads CASSLVVRYQETQYF. The CDR3 nucleotides are TGTGCCAGCAGCTTAGTGGTGCGCTACCAAGAGACCCAGTACTTC.

This clone was detected a few times. The gene calls are TRBV29-1 and TRBJ1-2; TRBD1 aligns across 7 bases. The germline gives CDR1 SQVTM, CDR2 ANQGSEA. CDR3 length equals 13 residues. J was trimmed by 4 bases and V by 7 bases; bases with no gene match: 9. In DNA, the CDR3 is TGCAGCGGGTGGACAGGCCAGTCCTATGGCTACACCTTC. This sequence encodes CSGWTGQSYGYTF.

This chain links TRBV11-2 with TRBJ2-3; 7 bases match TRBD2. Germline V gene data show CDR1 as SGHAT and CDR2 as FQNNGV. The trim removed 5 bases at V and 5 bases at J, leaving 1 base unmatched. The CDR3 sequence is 12 residues long. CDR3 in DNA: TGTGCCAGCAGCCCGGGGGGAGATACGCAGTATTTT. Translation: CASSPGGDTQYF.

The V and J genes are TRBV6-6 and TRBJ1-1; no clear D. This CDR3 has 14 amino acids. Trimming left V 6 bases short and J 5 bases short, with 16 bases between. CDR1 is MNHNY, CDR2 SVGAGI, per germline (reference sequence). The CDR3 nucleotides read TGTGCCAGCAGCTTAGGGCGACCGGGGACTGAAGCTTTCTTT. As protein: CASSLGRPGTEAFF.

V is TRBV6-6 and J is TRBJ1-2; D is perhaps TRBD1 (5 bases). The CDR3 is made up of 14 amino acids. Trimming shortened V by 6 bases and J by 6 bases, and 17 bases separated the two germline ends. Germline assignment: CDR1 MNHNY and CDR2 SVGAGI (reference sequence). As DNA, the CDR3 is TGTGCCAGCAGGGAGGGACTCCCTGGCCATGGCTACACCTTC. Amino acids: CASREGLPGHGYTF.

The chain couples TRBV27 to TRBJ1-1, with D maybe TRBD1 (6 bases). The CDR3 totals 16 residues. V gave up 0 bases and J gave up 3 bases, with 14 bases separating them. Germline CDR1 reads MNHEY; CDR2 reads SMNVEV (reference sequence). CDR3 bases: TGTGCCAGCAGTTTATCGAGGGGGGTAGGGGACACTGAAGCTTTCTTT. It yields the protein CASSLSRGVGDTEAFF.

This rearrangement joins TRBV7-9 to TRBJ1-1; no definite D call. Trimming stripped 3 bases from V and 0 bases from J, with 5 bases between. There are 13 residues in the CDR3. Germline V CDR1 and CDR2: SEHNR, FQNEAQ (reference sequence). The CDR3 DNA reads TGTGCCAGCAGCTTCGACTTGAACACTGAAGCTTTCTTT. Encoded protein: CASSFDLNTEAFF. The whole variable domain, filled in from reference TRBV7-9 and TRBJ1-1, reads DTGVSQNPRHKITKRGQNVTFRCDPISEHNRLYWYRQTLGQGPEFLTYFQNEAQLEKSRLLSDRFSAERPKGSFSTLEIQRTEQGDSAMYLCASSFDLNTEAFFGQGTRLTVV.

The J gene is TRBJ2-5, the V gene TRBV6-1, with a weak D call TRBD2 (5 bases). V was clipped by 7 bases and J by 5 bases, with 14 bases between them. Germline CDR1 MNHNS, CDR2 SASEGT. This CDR3 contains 13 residues. The CDR3 DNA reads TGTGCCAGCACCCCGGGGTCCGGGGAGACCCAGTACTTC. It translates to CASTPGSGETQYF.

V and J are TRBV6-5 and TRBJ2-1; D may correspond to TRBD1 or TRBD2 (5 bases each). The germline V and J ends were trimmed by 10 bases and 10 bases, with 14 bases remaining between them. Germline V gene lookup returns CDR1 MNHEY and CDR2 SVGAGI. The CDR3 is made up of 11 amino acids. The CDR3 is CATRGTGEQFF. DNA of the CDR3: TGTGCCACCCGGGGCACCGGGGAGCAGTTCTTC.